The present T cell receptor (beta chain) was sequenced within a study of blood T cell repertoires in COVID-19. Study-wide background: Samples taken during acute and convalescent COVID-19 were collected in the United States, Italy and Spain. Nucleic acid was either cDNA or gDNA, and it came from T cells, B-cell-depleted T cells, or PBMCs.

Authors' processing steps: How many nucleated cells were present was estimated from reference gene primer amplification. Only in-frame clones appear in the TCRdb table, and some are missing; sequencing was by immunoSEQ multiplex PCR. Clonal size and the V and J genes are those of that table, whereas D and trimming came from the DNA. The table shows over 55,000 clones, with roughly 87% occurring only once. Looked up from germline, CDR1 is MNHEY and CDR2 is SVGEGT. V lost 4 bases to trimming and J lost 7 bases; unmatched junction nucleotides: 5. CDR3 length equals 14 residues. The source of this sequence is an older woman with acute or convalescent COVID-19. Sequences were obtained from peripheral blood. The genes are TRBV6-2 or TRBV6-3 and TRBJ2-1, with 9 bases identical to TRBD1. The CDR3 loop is CASSWTGVGNEQFF. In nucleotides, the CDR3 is TGTGCCAGCAGTTGGACAGGGGTCGGTAATGAGCAGTTCTTC.